Each of the 25 T cell receptor beta chains below was sequenced from the same sample in a study of CD8+ T cells in alopecia areata. Cells that came from pooled cutaneous lymph nodes were sorted using CD4, CD8alpha, NKG2D, NKG2ACE and other markers. RNA was extracted and reverse transcribed into cDNA as the sequencing template. TCRdb's table, derived via immunoSEQ multiplex PCR, lists solely in-frame clones and lacks some. Sampling found 250,000 or so clones, none seen once. The sample consisted of CD4+ T cells sorted from a lymph node. The receptors come from a C3H/HeJ mouse with alopecia areata. The MHC haplotype of this mouse line is H2-k.

Comments on this clone: Germline and genes: mouse. The identical CDR3 is also encoded by other nucleotide sequences in the sample. The CDR3 region is CASSQEGYAEQFF. Partial CDR3 DNA: TGTGCCAGCAGCCAAGAGGGGTATGCT. The chain has TRBV5 and TRBJ2-1; D uncertain. The read ends 4 residues before the CDR3 terminus; that terminus is restored from the germline J gene. This CDR3 is built from 13 residues. Germline V CDR1 and CDR2: LGHNA, YNLKQL (reference sequence). Trimming cost V 0 bases and J 4 bases, with 4 bases left between them.

In its sample, this clone was seen a few times. Mouse germline and gene names are used. The read ends 4 residues shy of where the CDR3 ends; the end is completed using the germline J gene. The chain links TRBV1 to TRBJ2-3, with a possible D match to TRBD1 (5 bases). The CDR3 length is 14 residues. The V end was cut by 4 bases, the J end by 0 bases, with 8 bases between. Germline V lookup: CDR1 NSQYPW, CDR2 LRSPGD (reference sequence). The CDR3 sequence: CTCSGQSSAETLYF. The sequenced CDR3 bases are TGCACCTGCAGTGGACAGTCTAGTGCAGAA. The full variable domain, completed using reference TRBV1 and TRBJ2-3, is VTLLEQNPRWRLVPRGQAVNLRCILKNSQYPWMSWYQQDLQKQLQWLFTLRSPGDKEVKSLPGADYLATRVTDTELRLQVANMSQGRTLYCTCSGQSSAETLYFGSGTRLTVL.

This clone was recorded a few times. Gene names denote mouse genes. From the germline J gene comes the end of the CDR3, since the read stops 4 residues before it. V is TRBV13-1 and J is TRBJ2-5; 10 nucleotides line up with TRBD2. CDR1 NSHNY and CDR2 SYGAGN come from the germline V gene. The CDR3 totals 17 residues. The ends lost 0 bases at V and 0 bases at J; junction bases unmatched: 4. The part of the CDR3 DNA that was read is TGTGCCAGCAGTGATGCAGGACTGGGGGTTAACCAAGAC. Residues: CASSDAGLGVNQD. The whole CDR3 sequence is CASSDAGLGVNQDTQYF.

This clone has a handful of counts. The gene names here belong to mouse. The DNA ends 4 residues before the CDR3 does, and the rest of the CDR3 is filled in from the germline J gene. The genes are TRBV5 and TRBJ2-1; 9 bases match TRBD1. This CDR3 is built from 12 residues. Germline V gene lookup returns CDR1 LGHNA and CDR2 YNLKQL (reference sequence). CDR3 sequence reads: CASRGQGAEQFF. The CDR3 bases that were read are TGTGCCAGCAGGGGACAGGGAGCT.

This clone has just a few counts. The genes and germline here are from mouse. The read terminates 4 residues ahead of where the CDR3 ends, so the germline J gene completes it. This sample also contains other DNA sequences that code for the same CDR3. The chain is built from TRBV13-1 and TRBJ2-7; 9 bases are a match to TRBD1. Trimming took 0 bases from V and 3 from J; bases not matched to a gene: 4. Germline values: CDR1 NSHNY, CDR2 SYGAGN. The CDR3 extends over 15 amino acids. Partial CDR3 DNA: TGTGCCAGCAGTGATGTGGGACAGGGAATCTAT. This gives the protein CASSDVGQGIY. The complete CDR3 reads CASSDVGQGIYEQYF.

With regard to this clone: Gene labels here are mouse ones. The read terminates 4 residues before the CDR3 end, so the remaining end is supplied by the germline J gene. This chain joins TRBV17 and TRBJ2-4, with a weak D call TRBD1 (6 bases). The CDR3 is 12 residues long. Germline V gives CDR1 MNHDT, CDR2 YYDKIL. The CDR3 protein is CASSQGWNTLYF. The sequenced CDR3 bases are TGTGCTAGCAGTCAGGGGTGGAAC.

This clone was seen a handful of times. All gene names here are mouse names. The read terminates 4 residues before the CDR3 end, so the remaining end is supplied by the germline J gene. The chain is built from TRBV19 and TRBJ2-1; 8 bases map to TRBD2. Looked up from germline, CDR1 is FNHDT and CDR2 is SITEND (reference sequence). This CDR3 has 15 residues. The CDR3 bases that were read are TGTGCCAGCAGTATGAACTGGGGGACGAGAGCT. Translating it yields CASSMNWGTRA. The CDR3 in full is CASSMNWGTRAEQFF.

This clone was observed a handful of times. Gene names are the mouse ones. The read is 4 residues too short to cover the CDR3 end, so that end is filled in from the germline J gene. V gene TRBV13-1 combines with J gene TRBJ2-2; D possibly corresponds to TRBD1 (6 bases). V gave up 4 bases and J gave up 6 bases, with 10 bases separating them. Germline lookup yields CDR1 NSHNY and CDR2 SYGAGN. The CDR3 totals 13 residues. The sequenced CDR3 bases are TGTGCCAGCAGTCCAGGGGAGGCCGGG. Encoded protein: CASSPGEAG. The whole CDR3 reads CASSPGEAGQLYF.

This clone was picked up a small number of times. Any gene name here is a mouse gene name. The DNA ends 4 residues before the CDR3 does, and the rest of the CDR3 is filled in from the germline J gene. The gene calls are TRBV19 and TRBJ2-2; 9 positions match TRBD1. CDR1 is FNHDT, CDR2 SITEND, per germline (reference sequence). The CDR3 consists of 15 residues. V was pared by 4 bases and J by 4 bases, with 5 bases of the junction left unmatched. CDR3 sequence: CASSYPGQGTGQLYF. CDR3 DNA (partial): TGTGCCAGCAGTTACCCGGGACAGGGCACCGGG.

Concerning this clone itself: Any gene name here is a mouse gene name. The read ends 4 residues early relative to the CDR3; the germline J gene fills the gap. The chain employs TRBV31 and TRBJ2-3, with D perhaps matching TRBD2 (7 bases). CDR1 and CDR2 (germline): GKSSPN, SITVG. The V and J ends lost 1 base and 4 bases respectively, with 9 bases between them. The CDR3 totals 13 residues. Incomplete CDR3 DNA: TGTGCCTGGAGTCCCGGGGGGCCAGAA. Its translation is CAWSPGGPE. In full, the CDR3 is CAWSPGGPETLYF.

Regarding this clone: Germline and genes: mouse. The read ends 4 residues before the CDR3 terminus; that terminus is restored from the germline J gene. This chain links TRBV5 with TRBJ2-3, with TRBD1 matching over 7 bases. CDR1 and CDR2 (germline): LGHNA, YNLKQL (reference sequence). The J segment lost 4 bases and the V segment lost 2 bases, leaving 3 bases of the junction unmatched. The length of the CDR3 is 14 residues. The part of the CDR3 DNA that was read is TGTGCCAGCAGCCAAAGGGACAGCCCAGAA. Amino acid sequence: CASSQRDSPE. The entire CDR3 sequence reads CASSQRDSPETLYF.

Remarks on this clone: Genes here carry mouse names. The CDR3 end is not reached by the read, which stops 4 residues before it; the germline J gene fills it in. The genes are TRBV5 and TRBJ2-7; TRBD1 matches at 7 bases. Germline V gene sequence: CDR1 LGHNA, CDR2 YNLKQL (reference sequence). The CDR3 has 13 residues. The covered CDR3 bases are TGTGCCAGCAGCCCCCTGACAGGGTAT. Amino acids: CASSPLTGY. The entire CDR3 protein reads CASSPLTGYEQYF.

This clone has only a few counts. Any gene name here is a mouse gene name. The CDR3 end lies 4 residues beyond the end of the read and is filled in from the germline J gene. J is TRBJ2-2 and V is TRBV31, with D possibly being TRBD1 or TRBD2 (7 bases each). CDR3 length: 15 amino acids. Trimming left V 0 bases short and J 5 bases short, with 13 bases between. From germline, CDR1 is GKSSPN and CDR2 SITVG. CDR3 bases read: TGTGCCTGGAGTCTGGGGGGGGGACAGACCGGG. It yields the protein CAWSLGGGQTG. The entire CDR3 reads CAWSLGGGQTGQLYF.

This clone was observed a few times. Gene names are the mouse ones. Read coverage stops 4 residues before the CDR3 terminus; the germline J gene supplies the remainder. The chain couples TRBV13-1 to TRBJ2-3, with 8 bases aligning to TRBD2. CDR3 size: 17 residues. Germline values: CDR1 NSHNY, CDR2 SYGAGN. The J segment lost 0 bases and the V segment lost 0 bases, leaving 6 bases of the junction unmatched. The CDR3 DNA, read in part, is TGTGCCAGCAGTGATGCAACTGGGGGCCTTAGTGCAGAA. This gives the protein CASSDATGGLSAE. The whole CDR3 protein reads CASSDATGGLSAETLYF.

This clone was counted many times. Mouse gene names and germline throughout. The read finishes 4 residues shy of the CDR3 end, and the germline J gene is used to complete it. This CDR3 is also generated by other DNA sequences in the sample. The genes are TRBV5 and TRBJ2-7, with 9 bases aligning to TRBD1. Looked up from germline, CDR1 is LGHNA and CDR2 is YNLKQL (reference sequence). The V gene end was trimmed by 3 bases and the J gene end by 0 bases; junction bases not matched to a gene: 0. The CDR3 spans 14 residues. This CDR3 is CASSQTGGSYEQYF. CDR3 bases read: TGTGCCAGCAGCCAGACAGGGGGCTCCTAT.

This clone was seen more than once but under ten times. The gene names given are mouse names. With the read ending 4 residues before the CDR3 end, the germline J gene is used to fill in that end. The chain uses TRBV19 and TRBJ2-3, with D possibly matching TRBD1 (6 bases). Trimming left V 6 bases short and J 0 bases short, with 11 bases between. Germline CDR1 and CDR2: FNHDT and SITEND (reference sequence). This CDR3 has 14 residues. The CDR3 reads CASNRDISAETLYF. The sequenced CDR3 bases are TGTGCCAGCAACCGGGACATTAGTGCAGAA.

Comment on this clone: Germline and genes here are mouse. The covered CDR3 bases are TGTGCCAGCAGTATGACAGGGCCCGGG. This encodes CASSMTGPG. The CDR3 as a whole reads CASSMTGPGQLYF. The chain carries TRBV19 and TRBJ2-2; 7 bases match TRBD1. The CDR3 end lies 4 residues beyond the end of the read and is filled in from the germline J gene. The CDR3 is 13 residues long. The trim removed 2 bases at V and 6 bases at J, leaving 1 base unmatched. Looked up from germline, CDR1 is FNHDT and CDR2 is SITEND (reference sequence).

This clone has at least ten counts. Germline and genes here are mouse. The observed sequence ends 4 residues before the CDR3 terminus, with the missing tail filled in from the germline J gene. This chain connects TRBV13-1 to TRBJ1-2; 10 bases align to TRBD1. The CDR3 totals 14 residues. V trimming: 2 bases; J trimming: 4 bases; junction bases outside the gene matches: 2. CDR1 and CDR2 from the germline V gene are NSHNY and SYGAGN. CDR3 in amino acids: CASSETGGTSDYTF. Partial CDR3 DNA: TGTGCCAGCAGTGAGACAGGGGGCACCTCC.

Comments on this clone: Mouse names are used for the genes. Sequencing ends 4 residues short of the CDR3 end; the germline J gene provides the rest. The chain employs TRBV13-2 and TRBJ2-7, with 8 bases fitting TRBD2. There are 13 residues in the CDR3. Per germline, CDR1 NNHNN and CDR2 SYGAGS (reference sequence). CDR3 DNA, as far as it was read: TGTGCCAGCGAGGAACCTGGGGGGTAT. It codes for CASEEPGGY. The CDR3 in its entirety is CASEEPGGYEQYF.

About this clone itself: Gene names follow the mouse nomenclature. With the read ending 4 residues before the CDR3 end, the germline J gene is used to fill in that end. This chain uses TRBV19 with TRBJ1-2, with TRBD1 matching over 10 bases. Germline V gene sequence: CDR1 FNHDT, CDR2 SITEND (reference sequence). The CDR3 extends over 16 amino acids. Losses at the gene ends were 2 bases for V and 1 base for J; bases not matched to a gene: 5. The CDR3 loop reads CASSMGQGLLNSDYTF. CDR3 DNA (partial): TGTGCCAGCAGTATGGGACAGGGGCTCCTAAACTCC.

This clone appeared many times. Gene names denote mouse genes. Read data end 4 residues before the CDR3 end; the end is taken from the germline J gene. The V and J genes are TRBV13-1 and TRBJ2-5, with 10 bases lining up with TRBD1. The CDR3 consists of 13 residues. The germline V gene has CDR1 NSHNY and CDR2 SYGAGN. The DNA read from the CDR3 is TGTGCCAGCAGTCGGACAGGGGGAGAC. It encodes CASSRTGGD. The whole CDR3 region reads CASSRTGGDTQYF.

The sample holds many counts of this clone. Gene names are the mouse ones. The CDR3 goes on 4 residues after the read ends, and that part is filled in from the germline J gene. Additional DNA sequences in this sample encode the identical CDR3. V gene TRBV17 combines with J gene TRBJ2-1; 11 bases align to TRBD2. The CDR3 runs to 15 residues. CDR1 and CDR2 from the germline V gene are MNHDT and YYDKIL. The trim removed 8 bases at V and 1 base at J, leaving 4 bases unmatched. CDR3 DNA (partial): TGTGCTAGCTCCCGGGACTGGGGGAACTATGCT. It is translated as CASSRDWGNYA. The full CDR3 protein is CASSRDWGNYAEQFF.

Comments on this clone: All gene names here are mouse names. The read terminates 4 residues ahead of where the CDR3 ends, so the germline J gene completes it. The chain recombines TRBV5 with TRBJ2-2; 11 bases align to TRBD1. Germline V gives CDR1 LGHNA, CDR2 YNLKQL (reference sequence). J gave up 3 bases and V 4 bases, and 4 bases lay outside the gene matches. The CDR3 runs to 16 residues. The CDR3 DNA, read in part, is TGTGCCAGCAGCCCGGACAGGGGGCGAGACACCGGG. This gives the protein CASSPDRGRDTG. The CDR3 in full is CASSPDRGRDTGQLYF.

Concerning this clone itself: Gene labels here are mouse ones. The CDR3 bases that were read are TGTGCCTGGAGCTCTGGGGGGACTCAAGAC. Residues: CAWSSGGTQD. The CDR3, in full, reads CAWSSGGTQDTQYF. This rearrangement joins TRBV31 to TRBJ2-5; the match to TRBD2 covers 8 bases. Read coverage stops 4 residues before the CDR3 terminus; the germline J gene supplies the remainder. Germline V gives CDR1 GKSSPN, CDR2 SITVG. V shed 3 bases and J 3 bases; nucleotides not matched to a gene: 5. The CDR3 covers 14 residues.

The sample holds a few counts of this clone. All gene names here are mouse names. The read stops 4 residues short of the end of the CDR3; the missing end is completed from the germline J gene. The chain couples TRBV19 to TRBJ2-3; D may be TRBD1 (6 bases). Germline CDR1 is FNHDT and CDR2 is SITEND (reference sequence). CDR3 size: 12 residues. V lost 6 bases and J lost 4, with 9 bases in between. The covered CDR3 bases are TGTGCCAGCAACGACAGGTCAGAA. Amino acids: CASNDRSE. The CDR3 reads in full as CASNDRSETLYF.